One and the same sample provided the 26 T cell receptor beta chains below, sequenced in a study of blood T cell repertoires in COVID-19. Clones were sequenced by immunoSEQ multiplex PCR, and TCRdb holds only the in-frame ones, with some missing. The top ten hold 5.5% to 7% of the sample, which has roughly 140,000 clones, more than 80% seen once. Sequencing was performed on peripheral blood. The receptors come from a human donor in a cohort sampled during active COVID-19.

This clone was detected only a few times. This chain joins TRBV27 and TRBJ2-7, with TRBD2 identical over 9 bases. CDR3 length equals 14 residues. Germline lookup yields CDR1 MNHEY and CDR2 SMNVEV (reference sequence). The V gene end was trimmed by 6 bases and the J gene end by 0 bases; junction bases not matched to a gene: 3. DNA of the CDR3: TGTGCCAGCAGCCTAGCGGGGCACTCCTACGAGCAGTACTTC. Its protein is CASSLAGHSYEQYF.

The sample holds a few counts of this clone. The chain joins TRBV11-1 to TRBJ1-1; D unresolved. V shed 5 bases and J shed 0 bases, with 7 bases lying between them. The CDR3 is 13 amino acids. Germline V lookup: CDR1 SGHAT, CDR2 FQDESV (reference sequence). CDR3 DNA sequence: TGTGCCAGCAGCGGAGTCATGAACACTGAAGCTTTCTTT. This codes for CASSGVMNTEAFF.

The gene calls are TRBV19 and TRBJ1-6, with TRBD1 identical over 9 bases. The V gene's germline CDR1 is LNHDA and CDR2 SQIVND (reference sequence). The CDR3 has 14 amino acids. Trimming removed 4 bases from V and 7 bases from J; junction bases left unmatched: 2. This CDR3 is CASSTGTGNSPLHF. In nucleotides, the CDR3 is TGTGCCAGTAGTACAGGGACAGGGAATTCACCCCTCCACTTT.

The chain uses TRBV28 and TRBJ2-2; 8 bases are a match to TRBD2. V gave up 4 bases and J gave up 7 bases; unmatched junction bases: 14. CDR3 length: 17 amino acids. Per germline, CDR1 MDHEN and CDR2 SYDVKM. The CDR3 protein is CASSSFERGIGYGELFF. The CDR3 DNA sequence: TGTGCCAGCAGTTCCTTTGAGCGGGGGATTGGGTACGGGGAGCTGTTTTTT.

The rearrangement links TRBV18 to TRBJ2-7; tentative D call: TRBD2 (5 bases). Germline CDR1 reads KGHSH; CDR2 reads LQKENI. The V and J ends lost 4 bases and 7 bases respectively, with 14 bases between them. This CDR3 comprises 13 residues. CDR3 protein: CASSLTSSREQYF. CDR3 in DNA: TGTGCCAGCTCACTCACTTCTAGCAGAGAGCAGTACTTC.

This clone was counted only a few times. The chain is built from TRBV6-5 and TRBJ2-7; 9 bases align to TRBD1. The CDR3 is 15 amino acids. After removal of 5 bases from V and 1 base from J, the junction contained 6 bases not matched to a gene. Germline lookup yields CDR1 MNHEY and CDR2 SVGAGI. The CDR3 DNA reads as TGTGCCAGCAGTAGGCCGGGACAGGGATCCTACGAGCAGTACTTC. This codes for CASSRPGQGSYEQYF.

CDR3 sequence (DNA): TGTGCCAGCAGTTACTCGTCCCTGCGGGATCAGCCCCAGCATTTT. Amino acid sequence: CASSYSSLRDQPQHF. The genes are TRBV6-2 or TRBV6-3 and TRBJ1-5; no clear D gene. Germline CDR1 is MNHEY and CDR2 is SVGEGT. The V gene lost 0 bases and the J gene lost 5 bases, with 11 bases spanning the gap. CDR3 length: 15 amino acids.

The V and J genes are TRBV19 and TRBJ2-7; D not certain. The CDR3 consists of 12 residues. Trimming pared 5 bases from V and 4 bases from J, leaving 9 bases between. Germline-derived CDR1 and CDR2 are LNHDA and SQIVND (reference sequence). This chain's CDR3 is CASSETEYEQYF. DNA of the CDR3: TGTGCCAGTAGTGAAACAGAATACGAGCAGTACTTC.

The V call is TRBV5-5, the J call TRBJ1-4, with 7 bases lining up with TRBD1. J lost 0 bases, V lost 0 bases, and 5 bases had no gene match. This CDR3 comprises 17 residues. CDR1 is SGHKS and CDR2 is YYEKEE in the germline V gene (reference sequence). The CDR3 sequence: CASSLVRGRATNEKLFF. DNA for the CDR3: TGTGCCAGCAGCTTGGTGAGGGGGCGGGCAACTAATGAAAAACTGTTTTTT.

This sequence joins TRBV19 and TRBJ2-2, with D hard to call. CDR1 is LNHDA, CDR2 SQIVND, per germline (reference sequence). V was shortened by 0 bases and J by 7 bases, with 9 bases between the two germline ends. This CDR3 has 14 amino acids. The CDR3 is CASSIDPPFGELFF. The CDR3 DNA reads as TGTGCCAGTAGTATAGATCCCCCATTCGGGGAGCTGTTTTTT.

This chain links TRBV19 with TRBJ2-3; no firm D call. V lost 2 bases to trimming and J lost 2 bases, with 14 bases between them. CDR1 and CDR2 (germline): LNHDA, SQIVND (reference sequence). This CDR3 region has 16 residues. The CDR3, as DNA: TGTGCCAGTAGTATATCGCGAGCTATCCCCACAGATACGCAGTATTTT. Translation gives CASSISRAIPTDTQYF. The complete variable domain, with remaining parts taken from reference TRBV19 and TRBJ2-3, reads DGGITQSPKYLFRKEGQNVTLSCEQNLNHDAMYWYRQDPGQGLRLIYYSQIVNDFQKGDIAEGYSVSREKKESFPLTVTSAQKNPTAFYLCASSISRAIPTDTQYFGPGTRLTVL.

The chain carries TRBV18 and TRBJ2-2; 7 bases agree with TRBD1. The germline gives CDR1 KGHSH, CDR2 LQKENI. The CDR3 extends over 17 amino acids. V trimming: 2 bases; J trimming: 2 bases; junction bases outside the gene matches: 8. The CDR3 DNA sequence: TGTGCCAGCTCACCAACGGCGGCAGGGGGTAACACCGGGGAGCTGTTTTTT. Translation: CASSPTAAGGNTGELFF.

The chain recombines TRBV4-3 with TRBJ1-1; TRBD1 matches at 7 bases. Per the germline V gene, CDR1 is LGHNA and CDR2 is YSLEER. The CDR3 spans 13 residues. With V trimmed by 2 bases and J by 7 bases, 4 bases remained unmatched. The CDR3 here is CASSQQTGDEAFF. CDR3 nucleotides: TGCGCCAGCAGCCAACAAACAGGGGATGAAGCTTTCTTT.

The V and J genes are TRBV7-2 and TRBJ1-4; maybe TRBD1 (5 bases). The CDR3 totals 15 residues. CDR1 is SGHTA, CDR2 FQGNSA, per germline. V lost 1 base, J lost 3 bases, and 9 bases lay in between. The CDR3 nucleotides are TGTGCCAGCAGCTTAGTAGGGGCTTCTAATGAAAAACTGTTTTTT. This gives the protein CASSLVGASNEKLFF.

The rearrangement links TRBV12-3 or TRBV12-4 to TRBJ1-5; TRBD1 might be the D (5 bases). The CDR3 is 13 residues long. V was trimmed by 2 bases and J by 7 bases, leaving 9 bases between them. CDR3 nucleotides: TGTGCCAGCAGTTTACGGGGGTCCCAGCCCCAGCATTTT. This translates into CASSLRGSQPQHF.

The chain joins TRBV4-3 to TRBJ1-5; TRBD1 aligns across 7 bases. Looked up from germline, CDR1 is LGHNA and CDR2 is YSLEER. Trimming cost V 3 bases and J 2 bases; bases outside gene matches: 7. CDR3 length: 16 amino acids. CDR3 nucleotides: TGCGCCAGCAGCCAGTCGACAGGGTTCGGCAATCAGCCCCAGCATTTT. This sequence encodes CASSQSTGFGNQPQHF.

About this clone itself: The sample contains more than one DNA sequence encoding this CDR3. The chain carries TRBV21-1 and TRBJ2-7; no DNA check was done on the table's D call, TRBD1. TRBV21-1 corresponds to a pseudogene. This CDR3 spans 17 amino acids. In DNA form, the CDR3 reads TGTGCCAGCACCGACATCCGGTCCGACAGGGGCTCAGGTGAGCAGTACTTC. This encodes CASTDIRSDRGSGEQYF.

The J gene is TRBJ2-5, the V gene TRBV5-4, with D tentatively TRBD1 (5 bases). In germline, CDR1 is SGHNT, CDR2 YYREEE (reference sequence). The V and J ends lost 3 bases and 0 bases respectively, with 21 bases between them. This CDR3 has 18 residues. Here the CDR3 DNA reads TGTGCCAGCAGCTCGGGCCCTTCAGGGCTAACGTACCAAGAGACCCAGTACTTC. As protein: CASSSGPSGLTYQETQYF.

In the case of this clone: One end of the junction varies from germline; a read error may be responsible. The genes are TRBV10-3 and TRBJ1-3, with a possible D match to TRBD1 (5 bases). CDR3 size: 13 residues. Germline CDR1 is ENHRY and CDR2 is SYGVKD. CDR3 coding DNA: TGTGCCATCCGTGACAGCTCTGGAAACACCATATATTTT. Translated, it gives CAIRDSSGNTIYF.

The chain recombines TRBV19 with TRBJ1-2; 7 bases are shared with TRBD1. The CDR3 length is 15 residues. CDR1 and CDR2 (germline): LNHDA, SQIVND (reference sequence). V lost 4 bases, J lost 3 bases, and 8 bases stayed unmatched. CDR3 amino acids: CASSRGDRRYYGYTF. The CDR3 DNA reads TGTGCCAGTAGTAGAGGGGACAGACGATACTATGGCTACACCTTC.

The chain carries TRBV7-3 and TRBJ2-7, with 7 bases aligning to TRBD1. The CDR3 runs to 13 residues. CDR1 is SGHTA and CDR2 is FQGTGA in the germline V gene. Trimming removed 5 bases from V and 6 bases from J; junction bases left unmatched: 7. Here the CDR3 reads CASSRDSSGEQYF. The DNA of the CDR3 is TGTGCCAGCAGCCGGGACAGCAGTGGCGAGCAGTACTTC. The variable domain in full, completed from reference TRBV7-3 and TRBJ2-7, reads GAGVSQTPSNKVTEKGKYVELRCDPISGHTALYWYRQSLGQGPEFLIYFQGTGAADDSGLPNDRFFAVRPEGSVSTLKIQRTERGDSAVYLCASSRDSSGEQYFGPGTRLTVT.

This chain joins TRBV6-5 and TRBJ1-1; TRBD1 is a possible D gene (5 bases). Germline values: CDR1 MNHEY, CDR2 SVGAGI. V lost 7 bases, J lost 3 bases, and 18 bases lay in between. CDR3 length equals 15 residues. In nucleotides, the CDR3 is TGTGCCAGCACCCTTGCAGGTCAAGGGGACACTGAAGCTTTCTTT. Its translation is CASTLAGQGDTEAFF.

This clone has a single count. V gene TRBV5-4 combines with J gene TRBJ2-7, with a possible D match to TRBD1 (5 bases). V was cut by 1 base and J by 4 bases, with 12 bases left in between. Looked up from germline, CDR1 is SGHNT and CDR2 is YYREEE (reference sequence). CDR3 length: 14 amino acids. The CDR3: CASSLPGSAYEQYF. CDR3 nucleotides: TGTGCCAGCAGCTTGCCAGGGTCCGCTTACGAGCAGTACTTC.

The CDR3 sequence is CASSLIPRESRGYTF. The CDR3 bases are TGTGCCAGCAGCCTGATCCCCCGGGAATCTCGCGGCTACACCTTC. This sequence joins TRBV4-2 and TRBJ1-2, with D unresolved. There are 15 residues in the CDR3. Germline values: CDR1 LGHNA, CDR2 YNFKEQ. Trimming took off 4 bases at V and 8 bases at J, with 20 bases between the two ends.

This clone showed up just once. This chain uses TRBV5-1 with TRBJ1-4; 9 bases are a match to TRBD1. The germline V gene has CDR1 SGHRS and CDR2 YFSETQ. V was clipped by 0 bases and J by 7 bases; unmatched bases: 4. The CDR3 spans 15 residues. The CDR3 is CASSLGGTGPEKLFF. As DNA, the CDR3 is TGCGCCAGCAGCTTGGGAGGGACAGGGCCTGAAAAACTGTTTTTT.

This CDR3 is CASSIDFPTDTQYF. CDR3 coding DNA: TGTGCCAGTAGTATCGACTTCCCCACAGATACGCAGTATTTT. This chain joins TRBV19 and TRBJ2-3; D uncertain. Germline V gene sequence: CDR1 LNHDA, CDR2 SQIVND (reference sequence). This CDR3 comprises 14 residues. Between the trimmed V and J ends, which lost 3 bases and 2 bases, there was a span of 9 bases.